This TCR beta chain was sequenced during a study of T cells in Graves' hyperthyroidism and ophthalmopathy. The CDR3 has 18 residues. The V and J ends lost 5 bases and 7 bases, in that order; junction bases with no gene match: 18. CDR1 DFQATT and CDR2 SNEGSKA come from the germline V gene (reference sequence). This clonotype has at least ten counts. Amplified TCR beta CDR3 regions derived from RNA transcripts. The HTBI primer set was used in a first-round RT-PCR of the TCR CDR3. MiXCR, applied by TCRdb to the multiplex PCR reads, yields one record per CDR3 protein. Of approximately 520,000 distinct CDR3 sequences listed, roughly 20% were seen once; the top ten hold around 27%.

The sample was blood. The chain carries TRBV20-1 and TRBJ1-5; 12 bases fit TRBD1. The sequence derives from a man in his late teens or twenties with Graves' hyperthyroidism. The CDR3 DNA follows: TGCAGTGCTTCAGCCCGGGACAGGGGGCAAAGGTTTCGCCAGCCCCAGCATTTT. This codes for CSASARDRGQRFRQPQHF.